This TCR beta chain was retrieved from a study of identical twins. A universal primer site was incorporated via template switching, and the cDNA contained unique molecular identifiers. TCRdb reanalysed the 5' RACE reads using MiXCR and keeps one entry per CDR3 protein. The table lists under 350,000 distinct CDR3 sequences, over 8.5% of them singletons, with roughly 6.8% in the top ten. This clonotype showed up just a few times. This CDR3 has 17 residues. The V gene's germline CDR1 is SGDLS and CDR2 YYNGEE. Trimming took 3 bases from V and 1 from J; bases not matched to a gene: 5. A further study also used this sample, focusing on yellow fever vaccine responses in identical twins.

The source is a woman under 30 in good health. This chain connects TRBV9 to TRBJ2-1, with 12 positions matching TRBD2. Sample: CD8+ T cells sorted from blood. CDR3 amino acids: CASSAPSGGASYNEQFF. The CDR3 DNA sequence: TGTGCCAGCAGCGCTCCTAGCGGGGGGGCGTCCTACAATGAGCAGTTCTTC.